This passage covers 25 T cell receptor beta chains from one sample sequenced in a study of blood T cell repertoires in COVID-19. The protocol was immunoSEQ multiplex PCR, while the TCRdb copy is restricted to in-frame clones and leaves out a portion. The table records some 210,000 clones, roughly 90% of them present only once. The sequencing input was peripheral blood. These receptors all come from a man between 60 and 70 years old who had recovered from COVID-19.

V usage is TRBV6-5 and J usage is TRBJ1-3; maybe TRBD1 (6 bases). V was trimmed by 11 bases and J by 3 bases, leaving 20 bases between them. From germline, CDR1 is MNHEY and CDR2 SVGAGI. The CDR3 has 15 amino acids. This chain's CDR3 is CALARATGLGNTIYF. The CDR3 DNA follows: TGTGCCCTCGCGAGGGCGACAGGCCTTGGAAACACCATATATTTT.

J is TRBJ2-3 and V is TRBV2; 7 bases are shared with TRBD1. This CDR3 has 15 amino acids. CDR1 is SNHLY and CDR2 is FYNNEI in the germline V gene. Losses at the gene ends were 1 base for V and 6 bases for J; bases not matched to a gene: 7. The CDR3 DNA is TGTGCCAGCAGTGAAGGACAGGGTAGTATTGATACGCAGTATTTT. Encoded protein: CASSEGQGSIDTQYF.

The chain links TRBV4-2 to TRBJ1-2, with 7 bases that match TRBD1. In germline, CDR1 is LGHNA, CDR2 YNFKEQ. The J segment lost 2 bases and the V segment lost 6 bases, leaving 0 bases of the junction unmatched. The CDR3 consists of 12 residues. This chain's CDR3 is CASRQGNYGYTF. The CDR3 DNA follows: TGTGCCAGCAGACAGGGGAACTATGGCTACACCTTC.

The rearrangement joins TRBV28 to TRBJ2-1; weak D call: TRBD1 (6 bases). The CDR3 loop spans 16 amino acids. Trimming removed 8 bases at V and 2 bases at J, with 19 bases between. Germline CDR1 MDHEN, CDR2 SYDVKM. The DNA for the CDR3 is TGTGCCAGCCGGACAGCCGGAGCCCGGGCCTACAATGAGCAGTTCTTC. This codes for CASRTAGARAYNEQFF.

The chain couples TRBV9 to TRBJ2-1; D is perhaps TRBD1 (5 bases). The germline V gene encodes CDR1 SGDLS and CDR2 YYNGEE. This CDR3 comprises 16 residues. Trimming pared 4 bases from V and 0 bases from J, leaving 14 bases between. CDR3 nucleotides: TGTGCCAGCAGCCGACGTAGGGGCAGCTCCTACAATGAGCAGTTCTTC. Its protein is CASSRRRGSSYNEQFF.

The chain carries TRBV10-2 and TRBJ1-4; the D gene is possibly TRBD1 (6 bases). Per germline, CDR1 WSHSY and CDR2 SAAADI. V shed 5 bases and J shed 3 bases, with 13 bases lying between them. The CDR3 totals 15 residues. CDR3 sequence (DNA): TGCGCCAGCAGTCGGGGGGGCGAAGCTAATGAAAAACTGTTTTTT. As protein: CASSRGGEANEKLFF.

This sequence joins TRBV21-1 and TRBJ2-7; TRBD2, the table's D call, was not compared with the DNA. TRBV21-1 is termed a pseudogene. The CDR3 runs 11 residues. CDR3 DNA: TGTGCGGGGGGGAAGGCCTACGAGCAGTACTTC. This sequence encodes CAGGKAYEQYF.

The chain links TRBV12-3 or TRBV12-4 to TRBJ1-5; D is unresolved. V was clipped by 6 bases and J by 10 bases, with 16 bases between them. The CDR3 covers 13 residues. The CDR3 sequence is CASRSGYITPQHF. CDR3 DNA: TGTGCCAGCAGATCGGGGTATATAACCCCCCAGCATTTT.

CDR3 coding DNA: TGTGCCAGCAGCTTAAAGGAGGGGGGACAGGGAGGGAATCAGCCCCAGCATTTT. The encoded protein is CASSLKEGGQGGNQPQHF. The chain couples TRBV7-3 to TRBJ1-5, with TRBD1 matching 9 bases. After removal of 1 base from V and 4 bases from J, the junction contained 11 bases not matched to a gene. The length of the CDR3 is 18 residues. In germline, CDR1 is SGHTA, CDR2 FQGTGA. The variable domain in full, completed from reference TRBV7-3 and TRBJ1-5, reads GAGVSQTPSNKVTEKGKYVELRCDPISGHTALYWYRQSLGQGPEFLIYFQGTGAADDSGLPNDRFFAVRPEGSVSTLKIQRTERGDSAVYLCASSLKEGGQGGNQPQHFGDGTRLSIL.

The chain has TRBV5-1 and TRBJ1-2; a possible D gene is TRBD1 (5 bases). The CDR3 length is 13 residues. Germline V gene lookup returns CDR1 SGHRS and CDR2 YFSETQ. With 4 bases removed from V and 4 bases from J, the gap between germline ends came to 11 bases. CDR3 amino acids: CASSPADIYGYTF. The CDR3 bases are TGCGCCAGCAGCCCGGCGGACATCTATGGCTACACCTTC.

In this sample, this clone turned up a few times. This chain joins TRBV3-1 (or the pseudogene TRBV3-2) and TRBJ1-6; D is ambiguous. V lost 4 bases to trimming and J lost 9 bases, with 16 bases between them. Looked up from germline, CDR1 is LGHDT and CDR2 is YNNKEL (reference sequence). The CDR3 runs 15 residues. CDR3 bases: TGTGCCAGCAGCCGCCGAGGCCCCGCGGGTTCACCCCTCCACTTT. Residues: CASSRRGPAGSPLHF.

This chain joins TRBV6-4 and TRBJ2-3; 13 nucleotides align to TRBD2. The V gene end was trimmed by 4 bases and the J gene end by 4 bases; junction bases not matched to a gene: 8. Germline CDR1 reads MRHNA; CDR2 reads SNTAGT. CDR3 size: 17 residues. Here the CDR3 DNA reads TGTGCCAGCAGTGCGGGACTAGCGGGGCCTGGCGCAGATACGCAGTATTTT. It encodes CASSAGLAGPGADTQYF.

This sequence joins TRBV27 and TRBJ2-1; 8 bases agree with TRBD1. The germline V gene has CDR1 MNHEY and CDR2 SMNVEV (reference sequence). The CDR3 extends over 15 amino acids. V lost 4 bases to trimming and J lost 0 bases; unmatched junction nucleotides: 2. The CDR3 loop is CASSYRGVSYNEQFF. The CDR3 nucleotides read TGTGCCAGCAGTTACAGGGGGGTCTCCTACAATGAGCAGTTCTTC.

Points on this clone: This sequence may be a read error, since a much larger clone differs from it by one base. The chain is built from TRBV6-1 and TRBJ2-5; 11 nucleotides match TRBD2. Germline V gives CDR1 MNHNS, CDR2 SASEGT. V shed 1 base, J shed 2 bases, and the junction held 0 bases outside the gene matches. This CDR3 is built from 15 residues. In DNA form, the CDR3 reads TGTGCCAGCAGTGAAGTAGCGGGGGGGCAAGAGACCCAGTACTTC. Encoded protein: CASSEVAGGQETQYF.

The chain carries TRBV7-2 and TRBJ2-2; tentatively, D is TRBD2 (6 bases). The CDR3 runs to 15 residues. CDR1 is SGHTA and CDR2 is FQGNSA in the germline V gene. Trimming pared 2 bases from V and 4 bases from J, leaving 11 bases between. The DNA of the CDR3 is TGTGCCAGCAGCTTAAGGGCAGCGGGCACCGGGGAGCTGTTTTTT. As protein: CASSLRAAGTGELFF.

The genes are TRBV6-5 and TRBJ1-2; a possible D gene is TRBD1 (5 bases). Germline CDR1 is MNHEY and CDR2 is SVGAGI. V lost 7 bases to trimming and J lost 6 bases, with 21 bases between them. This CDR3 has 15 amino acids. The chain's CDR3 is CASMRGERTGHGYTF. CDR3 DNA: TGTGCCAGCATGCGGGGGGAACGCACAGGACATGGCTACACCTTC.

The chain carries TRBV3-1 (or the pseudogene TRBV3-2) and TRBJ2-1; the match to TRBD2 covers 13 bases. V lost 6 bases to trimming and J lost 1 base; unmatched junction nucleotides: 3. Germline V lookup: CDR1 LGHDT, CDR2 YNNKEL (reference sequence). This CDR3 is built from 16 residues. CDR3 sequence reads: CASSPTSGGSYNEQFF. Here the CDR3 DNA reads TGTGCCAGCAGTCCGACTAGCGGGGGGTCCTACAATGAGCAGTTCTTC.

V usage is TRBV30 and J usage is TRBJ2-1; 7 nucleotides align to TRBD1. The germline V gene has CDR1 GTSNPN and CDR2 SVGIG (reference sequence). The CDR3 is 13 residues long. V lost 7 bases, J lost 8 bases, and 11 bases stayed unmatched. This chain's CDR3 is CAFDRGQKDEQFF. CDR3 nucleotides: TGTGCCTTCGACCGGGGACAGAAGGATGAGCAGTTCTTC.

The rearrangement links TRBV5-4 to TRBJ2-1, with 15 bases matching TRBD2. Germline V gene data show CDR1 as SGHNT and CDR2 as YYREEE (reference sequence). The V segment lost 0 bases and the J segment 9 bases; nucleotides outside the gene matches: 7. This CDR3 spans 17 amino acids. CDR3 residues: CASSLARTSGGATEQFF. The DNA for the CDR3 is TGTGCCAGCAGCTTGGCGAGGACTAGCGGGGGGGCCACTGAGCAGTTCTTC.

This rearrangement joins TRBV7-8 to TRBJ1-1; 9 bases are a match to TRBD1. Germline CDR1 is SGHVS and CDR2 is FQNEAQ. The CDR3 extends over 17 amino acids. V lost 5 bases to trimming and J lost 5 bases; unmatched junction nucleotides: 15. CDR3 residues: CASSPGGQGLIKTEAFF. In nucleotides, the CDR3 is TGTGCCAGCAGCCCCGGCGGACAGGGGCTAATAAAGACTGAAGCTTTCTTT.

The chain has TRBV28 and TRBJ2-7; TRBD1 matches at 11 bases. The germline V gene has CDR1 MDHEN and CDR2 SYDVKM. After removal of 5 bases from V and 4 bases from J, the junction contained 10 bases not matched to a gene. The CDR3 loop spans 16 amino acids. CDR3 residues: CASSTPGQGGGYEQYF. CDR3 sequence (DNA): TGTGCCAGCAGTACCCCGGGACAGGGGGGAGGATACGAGCAGTACTTC.

This sequence joins TRBV6-5 and TRBJ2-7; 11 nucleotides align to TRBD1. Trimming removed 6 bases from V and 7 bases from J; junction bases left unmatched: 11. CDR1 is MNHEY, CDR2 SVGAGI, per germline. The CDR3 totals 15 residues. CDR3 in amino acids: CASRKQGQGAREQYF. CDR3 bases: TGTGCCAGCAGGAAACAAGGACAGGGGGCTCGTGAGCAGTACTTC.

J is TRBJ2-7 and V is TRBV7-6, with D uncertain. The CDR3 length is 13 residues. V lost 1 base to trimming and J lost 3 bases, with 7 bases between them. CDR1 and CDR2 (germline): SGHVS, FNYEAQ. CDR3 DNA sequence: TGTGCCAGCAGCTTAGAAAGCCGCTACGAGCAGTACTTC. Its translation is CASSLESRYEQYF.

The genes are TRBV27 and TRBJ2-1, with 9 nucleotides matching TRBD2. Germline V gene data show CDR1 as MNHEY and CDR2 as SMNVEV (reference sequence). V lost 2 bases and J lost 4; bases outside the gene matches: 6. The CDR3 spans 16 residues. CDR3 protein: CASSLGGGGFYNEQFF. In DNA, the CDR3 is TGTGCCAGCAGTTTAGGCGGGGGGGGGTTTTACAATGAGCAGTTCTTC.

This chain uses TRBV4-1 with TRBJ1-2; no reliable D call. This CDR3 is 14 amino acids long. V lost 1 base to trimming and J lost 1 base, with 7 bases between them. Germline CDR1 reads MGHRA; CDR2 reads YSYEKL. The chain's CDR3 is CASSQVSVNYGYTF. For the CDR3, the DNA is TGCGCCAGCAGCCAAGTTTCGGTTAACTATGGCTACACCTTC.